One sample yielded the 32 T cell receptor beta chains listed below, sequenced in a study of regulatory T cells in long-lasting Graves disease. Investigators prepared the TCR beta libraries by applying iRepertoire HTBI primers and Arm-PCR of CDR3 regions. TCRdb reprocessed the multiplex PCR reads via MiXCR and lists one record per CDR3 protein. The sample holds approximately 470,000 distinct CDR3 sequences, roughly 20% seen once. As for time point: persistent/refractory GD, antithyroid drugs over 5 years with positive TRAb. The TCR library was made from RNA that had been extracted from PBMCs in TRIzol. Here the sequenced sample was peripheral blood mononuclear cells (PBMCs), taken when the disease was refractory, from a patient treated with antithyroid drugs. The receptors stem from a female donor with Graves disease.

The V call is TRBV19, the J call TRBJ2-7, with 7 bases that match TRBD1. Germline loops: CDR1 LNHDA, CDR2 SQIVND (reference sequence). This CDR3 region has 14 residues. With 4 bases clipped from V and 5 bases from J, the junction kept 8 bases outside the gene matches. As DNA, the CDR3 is TGTGCCAGTAGTACTCAGACAGGGTTGGACGAGCAGTACTTC. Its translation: CASSTQTGLDEQYF.

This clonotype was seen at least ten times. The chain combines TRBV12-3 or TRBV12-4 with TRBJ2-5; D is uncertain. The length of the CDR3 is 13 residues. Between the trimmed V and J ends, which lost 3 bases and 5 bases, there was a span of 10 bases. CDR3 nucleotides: TGTGCCAGCAGTTTTACGCAAGAGGAGACCCAGTACTTC. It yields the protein CASSFTQEETQYF.

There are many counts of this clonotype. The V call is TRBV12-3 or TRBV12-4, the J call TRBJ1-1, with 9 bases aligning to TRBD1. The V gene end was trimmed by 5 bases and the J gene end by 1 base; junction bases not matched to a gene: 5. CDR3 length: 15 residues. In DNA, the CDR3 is TGTGCCAGCAGTAAAAGGGGACAGGGGAACACTGAAGCTTTCTTT. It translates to CASSKRGQGNTEAFF.

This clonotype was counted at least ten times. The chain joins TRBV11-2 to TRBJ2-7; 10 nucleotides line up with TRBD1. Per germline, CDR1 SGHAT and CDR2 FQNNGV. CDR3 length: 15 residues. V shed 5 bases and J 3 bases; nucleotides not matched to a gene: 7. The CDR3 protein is CASSRGTGAIYEQYF. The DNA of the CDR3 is TGTGCCAGCAGCCGAGGGACAGGGGCAATCTACGAGCAGTACTTC. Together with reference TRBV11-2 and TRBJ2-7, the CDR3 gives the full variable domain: EAGVAQSPRYKIIEKRQSVAFWCNPISGHATLYWYQQILGQGPKLLIQFQNNGVVDDSQLPKDRFSAERLKGVDSTLKIQPAKLEDSAVYLCASSRGTGAIYEQYFGPGTRLTVT.

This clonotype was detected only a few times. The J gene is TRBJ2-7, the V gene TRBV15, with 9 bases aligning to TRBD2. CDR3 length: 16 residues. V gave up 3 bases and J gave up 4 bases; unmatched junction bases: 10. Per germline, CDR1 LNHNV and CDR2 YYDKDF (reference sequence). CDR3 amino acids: CATSSYRAGGLYEQYF. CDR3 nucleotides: TGTGCCACCAGCAGCTACAGGGCGGGGGGGTTGTACGAGCAGTACTTC. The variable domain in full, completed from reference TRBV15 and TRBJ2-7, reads DAMVIQNPRYQVTQFGKPVTLSCSQTLNHNVMYWYQQKSSQAPKLLFHYYDKDFNNEADTPDNFQSRRPNTSFCFLDIRSPGLGDTAMYLCATSSYRAGGLYEQYFGPGTRLTVT.

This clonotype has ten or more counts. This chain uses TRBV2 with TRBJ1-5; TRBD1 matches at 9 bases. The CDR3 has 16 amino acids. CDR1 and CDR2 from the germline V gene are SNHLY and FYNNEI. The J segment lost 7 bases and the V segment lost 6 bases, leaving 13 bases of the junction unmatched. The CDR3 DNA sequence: TGTGCCAGCAGCGCGGGACAGGGAAGTTCAAGGCAGCCCCAGCATTTT. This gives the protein CASSAGQGSSRQPQHF.

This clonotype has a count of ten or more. CDR3 bases: TGTGCCAGTCACTGGGGGCGTAGCCCATCCTACGAGCAGTACTTC. It encodes CASHWGRSPSYEQYF. This chain connects TRBV28 to TRBJ2-7; a possible D gene is TRBD1 (6 bases). The germline V gene encodes CDR1 MDHEN and CDR2 SYDVKM. The CDR3 covers 15 residues. The V and J ends lost 9 bases and 1 base respectively, with 19 bases between them. The whole variable domain, filled in from reference TRBV28 and TRBJ2-7, reads DVKVTQSSRYLVKRTGEKVFLECVQDMDHENMFWYRQDPGLGLRLIYFSYDVKMKEKGDIPEGYSVSREKKERFSLILESASTNQTSMYLCASHWGRSPSYEQYFGPGTRLTVT.

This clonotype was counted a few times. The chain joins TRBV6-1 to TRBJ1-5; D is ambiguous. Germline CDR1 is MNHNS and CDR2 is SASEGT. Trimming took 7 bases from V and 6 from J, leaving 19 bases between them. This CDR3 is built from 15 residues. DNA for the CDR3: TGTGCCAGCAAAAAGGGTAACCGTTCGGGTCAGCCCCAGCATTTT. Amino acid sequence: CASKKGNRSGQPQHF.

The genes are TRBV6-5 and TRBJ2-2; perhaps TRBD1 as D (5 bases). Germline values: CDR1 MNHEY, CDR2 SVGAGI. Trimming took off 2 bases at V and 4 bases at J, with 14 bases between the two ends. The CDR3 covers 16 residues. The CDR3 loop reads CASSYAHLGATGELFF. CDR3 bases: TGTGCCAGCAGTTACGCCCATCTAGGGGCCACCGGGGAGCTGTTTTTT.

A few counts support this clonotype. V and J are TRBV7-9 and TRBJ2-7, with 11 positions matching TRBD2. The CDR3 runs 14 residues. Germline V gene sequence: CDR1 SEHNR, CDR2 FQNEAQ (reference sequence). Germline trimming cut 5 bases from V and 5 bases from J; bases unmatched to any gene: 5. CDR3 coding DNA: TGTGCCAGCAGCAGTAGCGGGAGGGTCGACGAGCAGTACTTC. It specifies CASSSSGRVDEQYF.

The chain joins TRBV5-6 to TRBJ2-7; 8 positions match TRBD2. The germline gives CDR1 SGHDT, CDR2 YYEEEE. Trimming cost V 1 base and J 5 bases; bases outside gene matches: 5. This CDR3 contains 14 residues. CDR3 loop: CASSLTGGPNEQYF. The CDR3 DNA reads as TGTGCCAGCAGCTTGACGGGAGGGCCCAACGAGCAGTACTTC.

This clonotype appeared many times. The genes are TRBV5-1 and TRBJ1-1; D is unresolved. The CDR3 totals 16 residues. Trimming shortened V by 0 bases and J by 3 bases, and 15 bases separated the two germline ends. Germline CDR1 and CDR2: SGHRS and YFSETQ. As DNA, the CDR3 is TGCGCCAGCAGCTTGGCCCCATCTCGAGGGCACACTGAAGCTTTCTTT. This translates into CASSLAPSRGHTEAFF.

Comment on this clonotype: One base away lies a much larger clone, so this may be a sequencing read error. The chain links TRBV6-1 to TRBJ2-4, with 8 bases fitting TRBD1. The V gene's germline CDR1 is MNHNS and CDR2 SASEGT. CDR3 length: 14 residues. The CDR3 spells CAGSVTGGWDIQYF. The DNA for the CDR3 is TGTGCCGGCAGTGTAACAGGGGGGTGGGACATTCAGTACTTC.

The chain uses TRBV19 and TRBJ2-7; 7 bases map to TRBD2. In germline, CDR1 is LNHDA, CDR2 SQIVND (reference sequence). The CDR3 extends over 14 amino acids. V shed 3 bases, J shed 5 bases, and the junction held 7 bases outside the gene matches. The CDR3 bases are TGTGCCAGTAGTATTGGCGGGAGTGGGGACGAGCAGTACTTC. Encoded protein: CASSIGGSGDEQYF.

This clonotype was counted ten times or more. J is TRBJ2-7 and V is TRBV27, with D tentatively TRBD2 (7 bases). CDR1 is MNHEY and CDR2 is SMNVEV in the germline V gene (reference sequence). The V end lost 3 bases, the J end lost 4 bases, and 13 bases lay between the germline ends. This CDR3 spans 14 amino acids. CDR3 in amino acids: CASSFGGRSYEQYF. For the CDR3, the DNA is TGTGCCAGCAGTTTCGGGGGGCGGTCATACGAGCAGTACTTC.

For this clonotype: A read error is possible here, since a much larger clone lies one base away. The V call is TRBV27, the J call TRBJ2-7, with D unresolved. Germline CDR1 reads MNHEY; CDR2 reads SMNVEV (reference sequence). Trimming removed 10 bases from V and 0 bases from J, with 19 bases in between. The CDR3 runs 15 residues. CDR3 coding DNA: TGTGCCATCACAAGGCTCGGCGGTAACTCCTACGAGCAGTACTTC. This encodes CAITRLGGNSYEQYF.

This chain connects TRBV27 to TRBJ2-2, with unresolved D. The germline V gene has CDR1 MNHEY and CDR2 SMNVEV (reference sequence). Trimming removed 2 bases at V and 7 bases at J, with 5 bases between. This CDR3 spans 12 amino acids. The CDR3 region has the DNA TGTGCCAGCAGTTTAAATGGCGGGGAGCTGTTTTTT. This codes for CASSLNGGELFF.

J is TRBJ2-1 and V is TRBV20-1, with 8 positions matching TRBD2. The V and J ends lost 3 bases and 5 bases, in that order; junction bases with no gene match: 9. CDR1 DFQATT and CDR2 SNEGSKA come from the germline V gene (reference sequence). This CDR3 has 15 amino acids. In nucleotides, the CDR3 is TGCAGTGCTAGTGTACTTAGCGGGATGGACAATGAGCAGTTCTTC. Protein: CSASVLSGMDNEQFF.

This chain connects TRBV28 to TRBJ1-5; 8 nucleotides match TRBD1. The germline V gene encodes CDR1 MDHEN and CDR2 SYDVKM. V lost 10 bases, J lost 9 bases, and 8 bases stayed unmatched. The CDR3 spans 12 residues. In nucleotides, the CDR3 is TGTGCCACAAAGACAGGGGTTCTGCCCCAGCATTTT. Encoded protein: CATKTGVLPQHF.

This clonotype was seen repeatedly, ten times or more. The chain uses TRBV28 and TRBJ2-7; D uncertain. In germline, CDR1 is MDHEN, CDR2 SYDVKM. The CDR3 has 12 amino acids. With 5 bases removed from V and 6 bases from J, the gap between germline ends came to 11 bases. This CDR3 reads CASSVGLFEQYF. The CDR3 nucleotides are TGTGCCAGCAGTGTGGGCCTTTTCGAGCAGTACTTC.

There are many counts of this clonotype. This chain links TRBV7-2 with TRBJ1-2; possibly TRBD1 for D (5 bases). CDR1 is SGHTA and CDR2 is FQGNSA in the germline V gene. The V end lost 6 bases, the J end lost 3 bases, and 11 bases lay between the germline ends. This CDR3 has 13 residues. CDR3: CASSQDSDYGYTF. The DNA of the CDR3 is TGTGCCAGCAGTCAAGACAGCGACTATGGCTACACCTTC. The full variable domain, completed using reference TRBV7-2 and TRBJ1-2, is GAGVSQSPSNKVTEKGKDVELRCDPISGHTALYWYRQSLGQGLEFLIYFQGNSAPDKSGLPSDRFSAERTGGSVSTLTIQRTQQEDSAVYLCASSQDSDYGYTFGSGTRLTVV.

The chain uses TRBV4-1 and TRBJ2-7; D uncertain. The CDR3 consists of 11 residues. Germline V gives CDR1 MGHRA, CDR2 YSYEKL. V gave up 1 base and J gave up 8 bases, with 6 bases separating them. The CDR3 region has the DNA TGCGCCAGCAGCCAAGTTGGTCAGCAGTACTTC. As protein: CASSQVGQQYF.

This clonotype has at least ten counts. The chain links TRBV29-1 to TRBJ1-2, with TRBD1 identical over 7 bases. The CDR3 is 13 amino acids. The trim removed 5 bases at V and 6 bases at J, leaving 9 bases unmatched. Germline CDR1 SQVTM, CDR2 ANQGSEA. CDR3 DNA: TGCAGCGTTTCTCGGACAGGCGAGGATGGCTACACCTTC. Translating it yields CSVSRTGEDGYTF.

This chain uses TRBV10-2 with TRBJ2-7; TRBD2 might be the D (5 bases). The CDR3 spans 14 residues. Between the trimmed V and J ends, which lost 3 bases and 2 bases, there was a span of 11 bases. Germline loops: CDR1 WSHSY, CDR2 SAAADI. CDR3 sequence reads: CASSDGIGTYEQYF. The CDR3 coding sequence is TGCGCCAGCAGTGACGGGATAGGAACCTACGAGCAGTACTTC.

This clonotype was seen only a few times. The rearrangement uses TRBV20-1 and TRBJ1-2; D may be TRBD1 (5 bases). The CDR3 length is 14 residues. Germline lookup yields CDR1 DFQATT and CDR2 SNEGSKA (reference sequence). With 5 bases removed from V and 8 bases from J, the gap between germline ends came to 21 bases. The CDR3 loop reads CSAGTIQGAGGYTF. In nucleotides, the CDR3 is TGCAGTGCTGGGACGATTCAAGGGGCAGGGGGCTACACCTTC.

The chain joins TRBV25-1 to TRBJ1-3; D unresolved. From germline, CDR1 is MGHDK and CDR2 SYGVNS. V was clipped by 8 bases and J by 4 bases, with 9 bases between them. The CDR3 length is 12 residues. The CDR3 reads CASGVSGNTIYF. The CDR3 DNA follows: TGTGCCAGCGGGGTTTCAGGAAACACCATATATTTT.

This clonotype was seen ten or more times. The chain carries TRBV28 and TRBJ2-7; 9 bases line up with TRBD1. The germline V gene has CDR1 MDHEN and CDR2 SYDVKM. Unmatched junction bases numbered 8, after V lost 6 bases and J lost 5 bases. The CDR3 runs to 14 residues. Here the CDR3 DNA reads TGTGCCAGCAGGCCACCGGGACAGGGTAACGAGCAGTACTTC. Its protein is CASRPPGQGNEQYF.

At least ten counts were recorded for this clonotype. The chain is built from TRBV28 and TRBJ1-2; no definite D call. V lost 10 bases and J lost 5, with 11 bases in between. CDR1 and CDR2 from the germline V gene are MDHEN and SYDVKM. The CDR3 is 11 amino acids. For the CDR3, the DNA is TGTGCCACATCTGGCTTTTATGGCTACACCTTC. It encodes CATSGFYGYTF.

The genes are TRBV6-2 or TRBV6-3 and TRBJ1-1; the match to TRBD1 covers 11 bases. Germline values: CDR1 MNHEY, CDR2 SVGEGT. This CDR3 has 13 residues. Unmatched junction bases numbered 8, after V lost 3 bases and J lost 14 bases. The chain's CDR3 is CASSYGQGADAFF. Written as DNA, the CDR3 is TGTGCCAGCAGTTATGGACAGGGGGCTGACGCCTTCTTT.

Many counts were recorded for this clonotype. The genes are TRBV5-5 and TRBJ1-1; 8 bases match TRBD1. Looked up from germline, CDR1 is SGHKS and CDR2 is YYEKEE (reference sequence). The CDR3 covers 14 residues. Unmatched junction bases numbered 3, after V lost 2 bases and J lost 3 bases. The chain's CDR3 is CASSFHRGDTEAFF. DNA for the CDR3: TGTGCCAGCAGCTTCCACAGGGGGGACACTGAAGCTTTCTTT.

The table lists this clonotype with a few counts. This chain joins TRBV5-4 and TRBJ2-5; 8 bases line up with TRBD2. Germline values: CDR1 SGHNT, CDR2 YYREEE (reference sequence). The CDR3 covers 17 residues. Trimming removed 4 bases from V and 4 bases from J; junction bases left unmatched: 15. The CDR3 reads CASSRDTILAVGETQYF. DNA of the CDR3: TGTGCCAGCAGCCGCGATACTATACTAGCGGTGGGAGAGACCCAGTACTTC.

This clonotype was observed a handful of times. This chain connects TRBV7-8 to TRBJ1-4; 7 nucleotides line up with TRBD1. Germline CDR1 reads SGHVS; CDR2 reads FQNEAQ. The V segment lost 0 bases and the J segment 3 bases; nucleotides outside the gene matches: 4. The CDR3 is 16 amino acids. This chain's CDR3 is CASSLAGGPANEKLFF. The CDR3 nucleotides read TGTGCCAGCAGCTTAGCAGGGGGCCCAGCTAATGAAAAACTGTTTTTT. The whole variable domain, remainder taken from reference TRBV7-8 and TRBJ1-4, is GAGVSQSPRYKVAKRGQDVALRCDPISGHVSLFWYQQALGQGPEFLTYFQNEAQLDKSGLPSDRFFAERPEGSVSTLKIQRTQQEDSAVYLCASSLAGGPANEKLFFGSGTQLSVL.